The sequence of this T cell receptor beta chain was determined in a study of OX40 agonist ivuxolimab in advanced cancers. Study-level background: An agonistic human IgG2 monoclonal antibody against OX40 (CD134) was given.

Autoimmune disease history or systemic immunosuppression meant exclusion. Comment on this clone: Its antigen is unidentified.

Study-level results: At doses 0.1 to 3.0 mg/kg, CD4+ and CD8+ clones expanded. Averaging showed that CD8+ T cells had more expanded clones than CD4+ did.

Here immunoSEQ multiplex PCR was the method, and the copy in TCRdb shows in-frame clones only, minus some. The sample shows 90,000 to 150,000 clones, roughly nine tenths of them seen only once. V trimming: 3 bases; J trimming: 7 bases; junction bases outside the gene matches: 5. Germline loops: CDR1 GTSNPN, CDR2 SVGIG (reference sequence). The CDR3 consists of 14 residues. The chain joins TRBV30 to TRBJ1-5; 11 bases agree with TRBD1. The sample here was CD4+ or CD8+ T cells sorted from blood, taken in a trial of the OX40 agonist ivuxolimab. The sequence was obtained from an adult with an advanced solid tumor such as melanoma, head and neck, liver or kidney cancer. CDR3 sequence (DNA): TGTGCCTGGAGCGGGACAGGGGGATACCAGCCCCAGCATTTT. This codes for CAWSGTGGYQPQHF.